The present T cell receptor beta chain was sequenced within a study of vaccination and CD4 T cells after COVID-19. Overall study findings and caveats: Spike mono-reactivity was evident in 304 of the 307 vaccine-specific clones derived from convalescent patients.

This clonotype was observed a few times. Its antigen is unknown. The treatment is: roughly 11-day PBMC culture with coronavirus spike peptide pools or control peptides (ViraFEST assay). Sequencing of cultured CD4+ T cell DNA used the Oncomine TCR Beta short-read assay. Researchers extracted genomic DNA from CD4+ T cells that had been cultured. TCRdb re-derived calls from the PCR reads in MiXCR, one entry per CDR3 protein. The table shows approximately 17,000 distinct CDR3 sequences, with roughly 51% occurring only once. Trimming took 0 bases from V and 3 from J, leaving 14 bases between them. This CDR3 contains 15 residues. Germline CDR1 is DFQATT and CDR2 is SNEGSKA (reference sequence).

The chain uses TRBV20-1 and TRBJ1-2; possibly TRBD1 for D (5 bases). The sequenced sample consisted of CD4+ T cells from blood, cultured in vitro. This clonotype originated in a human donor who had recovered from COVID-19. CDR3 residues: CSARDRGRAYYGYTF. The CDR3 nucleotides are TGCAGTGCTAGAGATAGAGGCAGGGCCTACTATGGCTACACCTTC.